This TCR beta chain was identified during a study of radiation and T cells in renal cell carcinoma. Across the study: Nephrectomy followed 15 Gy stereotactic body radiation by 4 weeks.

Time point given: baseline pretreatment blood. Specified treatment: 15 Gy SBRT to primary tumor, nephrectomy 4 weeks later. Clones were read by immunoSEQ multiplex PCR, and TCRdb kept only the in-frame ones, dropping some. The repertoire has 130,000 or so clones, 70% to 90% of them found once; the top ten carry approximately 20%. The V end was cut by 4 bases, the J end by 5 bases, with 20 bases between. Germline CDR1 reads LGHNA; CDR2 reads YSLEER. CDR3 length: 16 residues. The sequencing used blood, collected from a patient whose treatment included radiotherapy and nephrectomy. This receptor was obtained from a woman between 45 and 60 years old with renal cell carcinoma. The chain uses TRBV4-3 and TRBJ2-5; D assignment may be TRBD1 or TRBD2 (5 bases each). CDR3 in amino acids: CASSRTGRPGGETQYF. The CDR3 DNA sequence: TGCGCCAGCAGCCGAACAGGACGGCCGGGCGGGGAGACCCAGTACTTC.